Below, 13 T cell receptor beta chains from the same sample are listed, as sequenced in a study of shared clonotypes between healthy human individuals. Measured with immunoSEQ multiplex PCR; TCRdb has only the in-frame clones, and not every one. The profile shows about 2 million clones, around 95% of them singletons. The sample taken for sequencing was naive CD4+ T cells sorted from blood. This sample's subset: CD45RA+ positively selected. These receptors all stem from a man younger than 35 in good health.

The V gene is TRBV18, the J gene TRBJ2-1, with 7 bases matching TRBD2. The V and J ends lost 3 bases and 6 bases, in that order; junction bases with no gene match: 8. This CDR3 has 15 residues. CDR1 is KGHSH, CDR2 LQKENI, per germline. CDR3 loop: CASSPETSSANEQFF. For the CDR3, the DNA is TGTGCCAGCTCACCCGAGACTAGCTCCGCCAATGAGCAGTTCTTC.

Note on this clone: Other DNA sequences in the same sample also yield this CDR3. This chain connects TRBV6-5 to TRBJ1-1; 10 nucleotides align to TRBD1. V dropped 4 bases and J dropped 6; count of bases not matched to a gene: 2. The CDR3 length is 13 residues. From germline, CDR1 is MNHEY and CDR2 SVGAGI. CDR3 DNA: TGTGCCAGCAGTTCCGGACAGGGGGCTGAAGCTTTCTTT. The encoded protein is CASSSGQGAEAFF.

This clone came up once. The chain employs TRBV4-2 and TRBJ2-7, with 9 bases matching TRBD1. V lost 3 bases and J lost 2; bases outside the gene matches: 11. CDR1 is LGHNA and CDR2 is YNFKEQ in the germline V gene. This CDR3 spans 17 amino acids. This CDR3 reads CASSQDGNRDRAYEQYF. The CDR3 DNA follows: TGTGCCAGCAGCCAGGATGGGAACAGGGACAGGGCCTACGAGCAGTACTTC.

The genes are TRBV12-5 and TRBJ1-2; D is uncertain. V lost 3 bases and J lost 8, with 13 bases in between. The germline gives CDR1 LGHNT, CDR2 FRNRAP. The CDR3 consists of 13 residues. DNA of the CDR3: TGTGCTAGTGGTTTTTGGGCCCAAGAAGGCTACACCTTC. Translation: CASGFWAQEGYTF.

The chain has TRBV7-6 and TRBJ1-3; no clear D. The CDR3 totals 15 residues. From germline, CDR1 is SGHVS and CDR2 FNYEAQ. The V and J ends lost 0 bases and 0 bases respectively, with 6 bases between them. In nucleotides, the CDR3 is TGTGCCAGCAGCTTAGCGCCCAGCTCTGGAAACACCATATATTTT. Protein product: CASSLAPSSGNTIYF.

The chain is built from TRBV7-6 and TRBJ2-1; TRBD2 agrees at 10 bases. Germline trimming cut 5 bases from V and 10 bases from J; bases unmatched to any gene: 11. CDR1 is SGHVS and CDR2 is FNYEAQ in the germline V gene. This CDR3 region has 15 residues. This CDR3 reads CASSPQREGLGEQFF. As DNA, the CDR3 is TGTGCCAGCAGCCCCCAGCGGGAGGGCCTAGGGGAGCAGTTCTTC.

The chain couples TRBV2 to TRBJ1-5; D is unclear. The germline gives CDR1 SNHLY, CDR2 FYNNEI. CDR3 length equals 14 residues. V was trimmed by 7 bases and J by 1 base, leaving 11 bases between them. The CDR3 reads CASMGGRSNQPQHF. The CDR3 nucleotides are TGTGCCAGCATGGGCGGGCGGAGCAATCAGCCCCAGCATTTT.

This chain uses TRBV6-1 with TRBJ2-7; perhaps TRBD1 as D (5 bases). V was clipped by 8 bases and J by 6 bases, with 20 bases between them. This CDR3 contains 14 residues. From germline, CDR1 is MNHNS and CDR2 SASEGT. CDR3 loop: CASGQVPGQGEQYF. The CDR3 DNA sequence: TGTGCCAGCGGACAAGTACCGGGCCAAGGCGAGCAGTACTTC.

The V and J genes are TRBV7-2 and TRBJ1-2; TRBD1 might be the D (5 bases). The CDR3 totals 13 residues. With 5 bases removed from V and 4 bases from J, the gap between germline ends came to 11 bases. Per germline, CDR1 SGHTA and CDR2 FQGNSA. This CDR3 is CASSRNGGYGYTF. The CDR3 region has the DNA TGTGCCAGCAGCCGGAACGGGGGCTATGGCTACACCTTC.

V and J are TRBV25-1 and TRBJ2-5, with TRBD2 matching 12 bases. Trimming removed 1 base from V and 2 bases from J; junction bases left unmatched: 2. The CDR3 loop spans 16 amino acids. Per the germline V gene, CDR1 is MGHDK and CDR2 is SYGVNS. CDR3 residues: CASSESLAGGQETQYF. CDR3 bases: TGTGCCAGCAGTGAATCACTAGCGGGAGGTCAAGAGACCCAGTACTTC.

The chain combines TRBV30 with TRBJ2-1, with unresolved D. The CDR3 sequence is 15 residues long. Germline V lookup: CDR1 GTSNPN, CDR2 SVGIG (reference sequence). Deletions cut 0 bases from V and 2 bases from J, with 11 bases between. The CDR3 nucleotides are TGTGCCTGGAGTGTACGTGCGGCTACCTACAATGAGCAGTTCTTC. Translating it yields CAWSVRAATYNEQFF.

The chain uses TRBV5-1 and TRBJ1-1; no clear D. Trimming stripped 6 bases from V and 1 base from J, with 13 bases between. CDR1 is SGHRS, CDR2 YFSETQ, per germline. This CDR3 contains 14 residues. For the CDR3, the DNA is TGCGCCAGCATGCCTCTGCCGACGAACACTGAAGCTTTCTTT. It yields the protein CASMPLPTNTEAFF.

The count of this clone is one. This rearrangement joins TRBV6-6 to TRBJ1-2; D is unresolved. This CDR3 comprises 14 residues. The germline V gene encodes CDR1 MNHNY and CDR2 SVGAGI (reference sequence). V was trimmed by 7 bases and J by 2 bases, leaving 14 bases between them. The CDR3: CASTPMSVNYGYTF. In DNA, the CDR3 is TGTGCCAGCACCCCTATGTCAGTAAACTATGGCTACACCTTC.